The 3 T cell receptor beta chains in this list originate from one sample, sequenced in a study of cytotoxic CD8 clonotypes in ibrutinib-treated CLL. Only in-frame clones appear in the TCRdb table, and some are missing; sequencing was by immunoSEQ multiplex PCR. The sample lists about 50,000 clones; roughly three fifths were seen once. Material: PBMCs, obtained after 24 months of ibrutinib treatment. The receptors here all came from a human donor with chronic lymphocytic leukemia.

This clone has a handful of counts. DNA of the CDR3: TGTGCTAGTGGTTTGGTACCGCAGGTCGCCGGCTACACCTTC. Its translation is CASGLVPQVAGYTF. V gene TRBV12-5 combines with J gene TRBJ1-2; D not certain. Trimming left V 0 bases short and J 8 bases short, with 13 bases between. The CDR3 has 14 residues. The germline gives CDR1 LGHNT, CDR2 FRNRAP.

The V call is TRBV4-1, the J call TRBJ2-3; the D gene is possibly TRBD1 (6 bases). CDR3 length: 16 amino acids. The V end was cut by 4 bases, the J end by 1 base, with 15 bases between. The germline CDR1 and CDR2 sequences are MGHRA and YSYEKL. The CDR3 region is CASSLTWDTRTDTQYF. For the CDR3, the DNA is TGCGCCAGCAGCCTGACGTGGGACACCCGCACAGATACGCAGTATTTT.

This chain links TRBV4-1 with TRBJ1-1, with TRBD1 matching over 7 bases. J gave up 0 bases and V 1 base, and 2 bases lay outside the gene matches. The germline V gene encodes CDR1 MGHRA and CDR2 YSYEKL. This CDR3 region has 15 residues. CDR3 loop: CASSQGDRMNTEAFF. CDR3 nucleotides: TGCGCCAGCAGCCAAGGGGACAGAATGAACACTGAAGCTTTCTTT.